The sequence of this TCR beta chain was determined in a study of cytomegalovirus exposure and HLA in healthy donors. Study-wide points: Most CMV-associated TCR beta chains appeared HLA-restricted in a later analysis. There was a cluster of highly shared sequence variants that was likely a sequencing artifact. HLA-A and HLA-B allele assignments for most subjects were reportedly predicted accurately using TCR beta sequences.

In regard to this clone: What it recognizes is unknown. One junction end disagrees with the germline gene, perhaps due to a read error.

It was with 60 Vbeta and 13 Jbeta primers that the PCR ran. Generated by immunoSEQ multiplex PCR, the TCRdb table keeps only in-frame clones and is missing some. This table holds 120,000 or so clones, about three quarters found once. Germline V gene sequence: CDR1 SEHNR, CDR2 FQNEAQ (reference sequence). This CDR3 contains 17 residues. The donors, nominally healthy at sampling, likely had unrecorded immune exposures. The clonotype originates from a man younger than 45 in good health and CMV-seronegative. The rearrangement links TRBV7-9 to TRBJ2-1; 8 bases are a match to TRBD1. What was sequenced was PBMCs. CDR3 residues: CSSSSFTDRGLNNEQFF. Here the CDR3 DNA reads TGTTCCAGCAGCTCCTTTACCGACAGGGGACTTAACAATGAGCAGTTCTTC.